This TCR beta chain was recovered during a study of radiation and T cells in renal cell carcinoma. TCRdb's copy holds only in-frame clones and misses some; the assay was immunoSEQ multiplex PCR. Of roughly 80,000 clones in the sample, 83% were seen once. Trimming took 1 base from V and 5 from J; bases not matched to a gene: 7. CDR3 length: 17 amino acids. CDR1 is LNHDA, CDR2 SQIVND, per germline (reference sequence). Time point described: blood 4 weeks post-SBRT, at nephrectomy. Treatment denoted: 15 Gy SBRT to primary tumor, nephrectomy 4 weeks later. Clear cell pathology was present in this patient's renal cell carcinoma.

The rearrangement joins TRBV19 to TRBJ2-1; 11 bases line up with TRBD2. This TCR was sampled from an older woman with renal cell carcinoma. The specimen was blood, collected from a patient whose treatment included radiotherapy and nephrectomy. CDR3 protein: CASSIAQLAGVDNEQFF. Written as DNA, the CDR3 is TGTGCCAGTAGTATAGCCCAACTAGCGGGAGTCGACAATGAGCAGTTCTTC.